These 3 T cell receptor beta chains came from one sample sequenced in a study of blood T cell repertoires in COVID-19 (dated by TCRdb to between 2020 and 2021). The method was the immunoSEQ multiplex PCR assay. TCRdb's version of the immuneACCESS table is confined to in-frame rearrangements and falls short of the full clone set. An unresolved V gene accounts for under half of the shortfall where checked; the remainder is of unknown origin. This sample has fewer than 250,000 clones in its table, and around 82% of those were observed once. The ten top clones hold around 8.7% of the sample. Sequencing input: peripheral blood. Source of these receptors: a woman aged 50 to 60 with acute or convalescent COVID-19.

The J gene is TRBJ2-5, the V gene TRBV19, with 9 bases lining up with TRBD1. Trimming at V came to 5 bases and at J to 2 bases, leaving 6 bases not matched to a gene. The V gene's germline CDR1 is LNHDA and CDR2 SQIVND (reference sequence). The CDR3 extends over 15 amino acids. The CDR3: CASSLGTGRQETQYF. The CDR3 coding sequence is TGTGCCAGTAGTCTGGGGACAGGGCGACAAGAGACCCAGTACTTC.

This clone has more than one count but fewer than ten. The V and J genes are TRBV4-1 and TRBJ2-3, with D possibly matching TRBD1 (6 bases). Germline CDR1 and CDR2: MGHRA and YSYEKL. This CDR3 is 19 amino acids long. V dropped 0 bases and J dropped 2 bases, with 21 bases sitting between them. The CDR3 sequence is CASSQDRPPYRVPTDTQYF. CDR3 in DNA: TGCGCCAGCAGCCAAGATCGCCCCCCCTACAGGGTTCCCACAGATACGCAGTATTTT.

This rearrangement joins TRBV5-1 to TRBJ1-1, with 7 nucleotides matching TRBD1. CDR1 and CDR2 from the germline V gene are SGHRS and YFSETQ. V lost 0 bases, J lost 0 bases, and 2 bases stayed unmatched. This CDR3 has 15 amino acids. CDR3 protein: CASSLEGTVNTEAFF. The CDR3 DNA reads TGCGCCAGCAGCTTGGAGGGGACAGTGAACACTGAAGCTTTCTTT.